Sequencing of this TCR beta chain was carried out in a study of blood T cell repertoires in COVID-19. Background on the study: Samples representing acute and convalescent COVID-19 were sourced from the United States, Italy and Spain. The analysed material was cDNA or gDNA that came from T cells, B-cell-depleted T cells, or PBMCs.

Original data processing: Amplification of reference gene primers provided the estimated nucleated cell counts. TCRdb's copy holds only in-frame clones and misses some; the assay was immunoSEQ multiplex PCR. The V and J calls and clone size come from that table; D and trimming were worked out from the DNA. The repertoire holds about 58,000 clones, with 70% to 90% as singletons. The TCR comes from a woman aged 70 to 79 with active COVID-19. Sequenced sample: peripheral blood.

Written as DNA, the CDR3 is TGTGCCAGCAGCTTAGCGGGACAGACCTACAATGAGCAGTTCTTC. Its protein is CASSLAGQTYNEQFF. The genes are TRBV7-3 and TRBJ2-1, with a possible D match to TRBD1 (7 bases). Trimming took 2 bases from V and 2 from J, leaving 10 bases between them. Per the germline V gene, CDR1 is SGHTA and CDR2 is FQGTGA. There are 15 residues in the CDR3.